This TCR beta chain was identified in a study of blood T cell repertoires in COVID-19. Background on the study: The United States, Italy and Spain provided the acute and convalescent COVID-19 samples.

TCRdb's copy holds only in-frame clones and misses some; the assay was immunoSEQ multiplex PCR. The sample carries approximately 200,000 clones, just over 85% recorded once. The specimen was peripheral blood. This receptor was obtained from a man between 45 and 60 years old with acute or convalescent COVID-19.

Here the CDR3 DNA reads TGTGCCAGCAGCCAAGATTCGGGGGGGCAATACAATGAGCAGTTCTTC. Protein product: CASSQDSGGQYNEQFF. The gene calls are TRBV4-2 and TRBJ2-1, with 8 bases lining up with TRBD2. The CDR3 has 16 amino acids. Germline trimming cut 0 bases from V and 4 bases from J; bases unmatched to any gene: 5. The germline V gene encodes CDR1 LGHNA and CDR2 YNFKEQ.